The sequence of this T cell receptor beta chain was determined in a study of OX40 agonist ivuxolimab in advanced cancers. A note on the overall study: The costimulatory receptor OX40 (CD134) was targeted by ivuxolimab, a fully human IgG2 agonistic monoclonal antibody. Peripheral TCRbeta sequencing aimed to test whether ivuxolimab altered TCR sequence diversity and caused clonal T-cell expansion. Partial responses occurred in three dose-escalation patients: two with cutaneous melanoma and one with hepatocellular carcinoma. Intravenous ivuxolimab was administered to patients every 2 weeks at six dose levels: 0.01, 0.1, 0.3, 1.5, 3 and 10 mg/kg. Prior anti-PD-1, anti-PD-L1 or anti-CTLA-4 therapy was permitted, and checkpoint inhibitors had been received by less than 45% of dose-escalation patients. Of the approximately 50 dose-escalation patients, hepatocellular carcinoma was present in approximately 20, melanoma in roughly 15, renal cell carcinoma in 9 and head and neck cancer in 9. In the dose-escalation cohort, more than 75% of patients were male, and the mean age was about 55 years, with a range of roughly 20 to 80. The paper describes the monotherapy dose-escalation part (N ≈ 49 patients) of the phase I trial of ivuxolimab. Study-wide findings and limitations: In the 0.1-3.0 mg/kg groups, partial responders were among the patients with the lowest normalized peripheral clonal expansion, particularly in CD8+ T cells. After ivuxolimab, expanded clones were on average more numerous among CD8+ T cells than among CD4+ T cells. At doses of 0.1 to 3.0 mg/kg, clonal expansion of both CD4+ and CD8+ T cells in blood was seen between baseline and week 6. The antigen specificity of the clonally expanded peripheral T cells was not determined. Low levels of normalized T-cell clonal expansion were also shown by some nonresponding patients.

Including the terminal cysteine and phenylalanine, the CDR3 comprises 18 residues. Of the read, only the CDR3 DNA is kept; its 54 bases are in frame from base 1. V and J are trimmed by 5 bases and 2 bases, and the gene matches miss 8 bases of the junction. CDR1 and CDR2, per the germline V gene, are SGHVS and FNYEAQ. Genomic DNA was extracted from sorted cells for sequencing of the TCRbeta CDR3 region. The immunoSEQ Assay was used to sequence the TCRbeta CDR3 regions. TCRdb took over this immuneACCESS table, retaining in-frame rearrangements with V and J assigned. Such tables are incomplete; in checked studies, under half of the missing clones stem from an unresolved V gene, and the remainder is unexplained. This sample comprises about 65,000 clones, around nine tenths of them detected only once. The ten largest clones add up to about 0.37% of the sample. This clone was seen only a few times. It lacks a known antigen. No clone much larger than this one lies a single base away; base qualities are absent.

Patients with autoimmune disease history or receiving systemic immunosuppression were excluded from the trial. Peripheral blood for TCR sequencing was drawn from every dose cohort at baseline, at cycle 4 day 1 and at cycle 7 day 1. The samples were drawn from a first-in-human, open-label, multicenter phase I dose-escalation trial of ivuxolimab. Adults with locally advanced or metastatic melanoma, renal cell carcinoma, hepatocellular carcinoma or head and neck squamous cell carcinoma were enrolled in the trial. Before TCR sequencing, CD4+ and CD8+ T cells were separately sorted from peripheral blood.

Material: CD4+ or CD8+ T cells sorted from blood, obtained in a trial of the OX40 agonist ivuxolimab. This chain is built from TRBV7-6 and TRBJ2-1; 14 of the junction bases match TRBD2. This receptor was identified in an adult with an advanced solid tumor such as melanoma, head and neck, liver or kidney cancer. The CDR3 region: CASSPRLAGGQAYNEQFF. The nucleotide sequence reads TGTGCCAGCAGCCCAAGACTAGCGGGGGGGCAAGCCTACAATGAGCAGTTCTTC. Full variable domain (CDR3 extended with the reference TRBV7-6 and TRBJ2-1 proteins): GAGVSQSPRYKVTKRGQDVALRCDPISGHVSLYWYRQALGQGPEFLTYFNYEAQQDKSGLPNDRFSAERPEGSISTLTIQRTEQRDSAMYRCASSPRLAGGQAYNEQFFGPGTRLTVL.